This entry concerns a single T cell receptor beta chain. As yet, its antigen is unknown. This CDR3 is built from 13 residues. V was pared by 6 bases and J by 8 bases, with 14 bases between. The V gene's germline CDR1 is SGHTA and CDR2 FQGNSA. The RNA, roughly 0.5 to 1 ug, was put through reverse transcription using random hexamers. immunoSEQ multiplex PCR amplified TCR beta CDR3 across 54 Vbeta, 13 Jbeta. A single record per CDR3 protein comes from TCRdb applying MiXCR to the immunoSEQ multiplex PCR reads. The sample gives around 110,000 distinct CDR3 sequences, just over 95% of which show up once; approximately 0.15% is in the top ten. The data were obtained in a study of CD8 T cells in Susac syndrome. At the level of the study: Within the sequenced Susac syndrome patient group, more than 5 exhibited active disease and about eight were in remission. When blood was drawn, the patients with Susac syndrome were therapy-naive, on corticosteroids, or on intravenous immunoglobulin alone. Findings of the study overall: The CD4+ T cell repertoires in Susac syndrome were not clonally expanded.

Sequenced sample: CD4+ T cells from PBMCs. The chain recombines TRBV7-2 with TRBJ2-1; D is uncertain. This clonotype was obtained from a human donor with Susac syndrome. Here the CDR3 DNA reads TGTGCCAGCAGGGGGTTTGAGTTCCATGAGCAGTTCTTC. Translating it yields CASRGFEFHEQFF.